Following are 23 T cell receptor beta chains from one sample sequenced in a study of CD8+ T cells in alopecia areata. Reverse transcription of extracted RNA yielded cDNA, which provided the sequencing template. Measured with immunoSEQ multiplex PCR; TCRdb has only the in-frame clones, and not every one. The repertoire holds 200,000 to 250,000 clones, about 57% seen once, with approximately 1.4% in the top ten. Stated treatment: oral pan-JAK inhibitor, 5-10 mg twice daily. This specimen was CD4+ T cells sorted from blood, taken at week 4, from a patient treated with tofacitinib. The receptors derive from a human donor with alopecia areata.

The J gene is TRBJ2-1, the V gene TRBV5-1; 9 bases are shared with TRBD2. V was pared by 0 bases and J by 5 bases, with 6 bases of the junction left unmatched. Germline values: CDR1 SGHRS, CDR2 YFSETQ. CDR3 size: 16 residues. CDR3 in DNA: TGCGCCAGCAGCTTGGGAGCGACTAGCGGCAACAATGAGCAGTTCTTC. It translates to CASSLGATSGNNEQFF.

CDR3 sequence (DNA): TGCAGCGTTGTCGCGGGAAATACGCAGTATTTT. As protein: CSVVAGNTQYF. The rearrangement links TRBV29-1 to TRBJ2-3; perhaps TRBD2 as D (6 bases). This CDR3 spans 11 amino acids. Trimming took off 4 bases at V and 7 bases at J, with 9 bases between the two ends. Germline CDR1 SQVTM, CDR2 ANQGSEA.

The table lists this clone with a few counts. The CDR3 bases are TGTGCCAGCAGCTTGCCGGGGACGTCCGAGCAGTACTTC. As protein: CASSLPGTSEQYF. The chain combines TRBV7-2 with TRBJ2-7, with D tentatively TRBD1 or TRBD2 (5 bases each). The CDR3 totals 13 residues. Trimming cost V 3 bases and J 6 bases, with 12 bases left between them. Looked up from germline, CDR1 is SGHTA and CDR2 is FQGNSA.

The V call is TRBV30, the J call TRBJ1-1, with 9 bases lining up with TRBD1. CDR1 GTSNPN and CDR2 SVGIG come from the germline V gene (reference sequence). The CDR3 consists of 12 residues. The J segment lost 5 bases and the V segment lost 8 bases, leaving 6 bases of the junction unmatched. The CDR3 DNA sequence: TGTGCCGCGGACAGGGGAGGAACTGAAGCTTTCTTT. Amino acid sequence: CAADRGGTEAFF.

CDR3 loop: CSVQDRGLGEAFF. CDR3 DNA sequence: TGCAGCGTTCAGGACAGGGGGCTTGGTGAAGCTTTCTTT. This chain uses TRBV29-1 with TRBJ1-1; TRBD1 aligns across 11 bases. CDR3 length: 13 amino acids. Unmatched junction bases numbered 6, after V lost 5 bases and J lost 7 bases. Germline assignment: CDR1 SQVTM and CDR2 ANQGSEA.

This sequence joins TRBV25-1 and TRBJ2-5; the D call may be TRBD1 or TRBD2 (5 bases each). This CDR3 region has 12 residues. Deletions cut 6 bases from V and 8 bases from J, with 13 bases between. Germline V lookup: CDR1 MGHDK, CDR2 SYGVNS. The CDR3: CASSAGGGTQYF. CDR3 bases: TGTGCCAGCAGCGCCGGTGGGGGAACCCAGTACTTC.

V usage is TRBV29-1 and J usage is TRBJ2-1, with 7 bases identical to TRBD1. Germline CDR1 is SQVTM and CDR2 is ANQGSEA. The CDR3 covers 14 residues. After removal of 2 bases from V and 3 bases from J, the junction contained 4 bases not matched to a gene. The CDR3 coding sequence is TGCAGCGTTGAACCCCGGACAGGCTACAATGAGCAGTTCTTC. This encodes CSVEPRTGYNEQFF.

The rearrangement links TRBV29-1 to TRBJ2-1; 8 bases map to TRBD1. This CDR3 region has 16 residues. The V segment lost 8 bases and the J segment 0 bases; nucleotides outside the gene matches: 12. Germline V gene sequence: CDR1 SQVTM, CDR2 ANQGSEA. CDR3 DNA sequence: TGCAGCACCACTAAGGGGACAGGCAGCTCCTACAATGAGCAGTTCTTC. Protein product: CSTTKGTGSSYNEQFF.

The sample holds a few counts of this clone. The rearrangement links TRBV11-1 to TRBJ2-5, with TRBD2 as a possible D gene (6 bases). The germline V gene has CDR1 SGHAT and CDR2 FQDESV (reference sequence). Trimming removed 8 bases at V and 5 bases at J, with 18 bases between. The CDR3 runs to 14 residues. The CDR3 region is CASRRDPSEETQYF. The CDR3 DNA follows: TGTGCCAGCCGGCGGGATCCATCTGAGGAGACCCAGTACTTC.

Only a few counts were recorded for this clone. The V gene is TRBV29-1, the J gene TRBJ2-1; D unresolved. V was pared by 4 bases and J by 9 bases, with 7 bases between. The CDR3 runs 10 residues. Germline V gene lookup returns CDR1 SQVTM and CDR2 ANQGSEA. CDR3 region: CSVGGGEQFF. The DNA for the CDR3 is TGCAGCGTTGGGGGTGGTGAGCAGTTCTTC.

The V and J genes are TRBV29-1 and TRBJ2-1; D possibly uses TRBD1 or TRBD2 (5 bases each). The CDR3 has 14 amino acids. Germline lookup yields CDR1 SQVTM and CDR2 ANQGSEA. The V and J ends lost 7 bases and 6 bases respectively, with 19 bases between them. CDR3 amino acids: CSGAVGVRGNEQFF. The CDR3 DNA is TGCAGCGGGGCCGTGGGGGTAAGAGGCAATGAGCAGTTCTTC.

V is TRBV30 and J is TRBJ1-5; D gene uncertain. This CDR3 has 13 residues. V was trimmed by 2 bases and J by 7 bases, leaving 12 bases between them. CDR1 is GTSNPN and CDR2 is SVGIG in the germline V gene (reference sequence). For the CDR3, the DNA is TGTGCCTGGAGTACATCTCCAGACCAGCCCCAGCATTTT. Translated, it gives CAWSTSPDQPQHF.

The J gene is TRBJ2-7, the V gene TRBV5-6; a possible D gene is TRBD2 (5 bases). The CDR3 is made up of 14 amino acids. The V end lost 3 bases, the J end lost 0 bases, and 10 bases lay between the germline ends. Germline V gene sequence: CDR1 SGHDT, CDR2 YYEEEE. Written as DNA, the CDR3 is TGTGCCAGCAGCTCGTACCGGGACTCCTACGAGCAGTACTTC. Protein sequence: CASSSYRDSYEQYF.

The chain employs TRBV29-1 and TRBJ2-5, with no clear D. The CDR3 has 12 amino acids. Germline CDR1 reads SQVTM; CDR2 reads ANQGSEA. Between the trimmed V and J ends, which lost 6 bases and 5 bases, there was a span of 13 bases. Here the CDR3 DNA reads TGCAGCGTGGCCCAAAACGCGGAGACCCAGTACTTC. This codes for CSVAQNAETQYF.

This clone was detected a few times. CDR3 DNA: TGTGCCAGCACCCAACCACCACAGGAGTACGAGGAGCAGTACTTC. Amino acids: CASTQPPQEYEEQYF. V gene TRBV21-1 combines with J gene TRBJ2-7; the D call TRBD1 from the table was never checked on the DNA. TRBV21-1 is termed a pseudogene. There are 15 residues in the CDR3.

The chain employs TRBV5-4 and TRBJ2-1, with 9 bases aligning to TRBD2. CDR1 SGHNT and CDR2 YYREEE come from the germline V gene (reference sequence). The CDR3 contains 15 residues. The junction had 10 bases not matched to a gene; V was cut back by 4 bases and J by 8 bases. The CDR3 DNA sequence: TGTGCCAGCAGCAAAGCGGGGGGCCTTAGTGATGAGCAGTTCTTC. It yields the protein CASSKAGGLSDEQFF.

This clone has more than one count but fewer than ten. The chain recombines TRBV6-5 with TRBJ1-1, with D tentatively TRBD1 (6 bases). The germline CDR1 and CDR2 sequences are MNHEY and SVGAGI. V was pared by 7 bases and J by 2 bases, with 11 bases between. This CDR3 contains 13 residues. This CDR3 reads CASTRTDNTEAFF. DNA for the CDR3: TGTGCCAGCACCCGGACAGATAACACTGAAGCTTTCTTT.

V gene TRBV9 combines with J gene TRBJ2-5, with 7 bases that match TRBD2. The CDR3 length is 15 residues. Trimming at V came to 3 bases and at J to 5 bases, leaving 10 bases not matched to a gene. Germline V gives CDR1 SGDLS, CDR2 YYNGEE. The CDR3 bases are TGTGCCAGCAGCGGACTAGCAGATCCAACGGAGACCCAGTACTTC. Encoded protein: CASSGLADPTETQYF. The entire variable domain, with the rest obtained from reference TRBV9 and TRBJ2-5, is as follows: DSGVTQTPKHLITATGQRVTLRCSPRSGDLSVYWYQQSLDQGLQFLIQYYNGEERAKGNILERFSAQQFPDLHSELNLSSLELGDSALYFCASSGLADPTETQYFGPGTRLLVL.

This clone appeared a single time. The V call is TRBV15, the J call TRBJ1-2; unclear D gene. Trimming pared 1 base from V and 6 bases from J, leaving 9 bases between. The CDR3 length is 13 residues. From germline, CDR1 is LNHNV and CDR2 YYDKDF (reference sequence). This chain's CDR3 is CATSRAGSDGYTF. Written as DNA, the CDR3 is TGTGCCACCAGCAGAGCGGGTAGCGATGGCTACACCTTC. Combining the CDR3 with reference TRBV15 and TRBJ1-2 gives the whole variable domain DAMVIQNPRYQVTQFGKPVTLSCSQTLNHNVMYWYQQKSSQAPKLLFHYYDKDFNNEADTPDNFQSRRPNTSFCFLDIRSPGLGDTAMYLCATSRAGSDGYTFGSGTRLTVV.

The CDR3 loop reads CASSSRTSVMQETQYF. DNA of the CDR3: TGTGCCAGCAGCTCCCGGACTAGCGTCATGCAAGAGACCCAGTACTTC. This rearrangement joins TRBV7-8 to TRBJ2-5; the match to TRBD2 covers 9 bases. The CDR3 loop spans 16 amino acids. CDR1 SGHVS and CDR2 FQNEAQ come from the germline V gene. V was clipped by 4 bases and J by 2 bases; unmatched bases: 8.

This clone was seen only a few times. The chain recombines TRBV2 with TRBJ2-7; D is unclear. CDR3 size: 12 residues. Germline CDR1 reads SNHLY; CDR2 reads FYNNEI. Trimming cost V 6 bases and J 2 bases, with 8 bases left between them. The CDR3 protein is CASRVKTYEQYF. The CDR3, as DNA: TGTGCCAGCAGGGTCAAGACCTACGAGCAGTACTTC.

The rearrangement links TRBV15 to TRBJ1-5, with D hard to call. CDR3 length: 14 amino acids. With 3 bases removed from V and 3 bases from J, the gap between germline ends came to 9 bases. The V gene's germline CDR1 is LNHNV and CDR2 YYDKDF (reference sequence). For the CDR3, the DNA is TGTGCCACCAGCAGTGAGAAGAACAATCAGCCCCAGCATTTT. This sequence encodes CATSSEKNNQPQHF. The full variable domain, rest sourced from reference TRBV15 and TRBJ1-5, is DAMVIQNPRYQVTQFGKPVTLSCSQTLNHNVMYWYQQKSSQAPKLLFHYYDKDFNNEADTPDNFQSRRPNTSFCFLDIRSPGLGDTAMYLCATSSEKNNQPQHFGDGTRLSIL.

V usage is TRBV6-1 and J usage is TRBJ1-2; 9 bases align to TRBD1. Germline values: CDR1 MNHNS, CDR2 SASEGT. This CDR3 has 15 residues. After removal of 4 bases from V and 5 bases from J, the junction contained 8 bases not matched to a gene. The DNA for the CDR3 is TGTGCCAGCAGTGCCGGGACAGGGTTGACGTATGGCTACACCTTC. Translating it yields CASSAGTGLTYGYTF.